This record looks at one TCR beta chain sequence and its context. Its antigen is not known. After removal of 6 bases from V and 3 bases from J, the junction contained 7 bases not matched to a gene. The germline V gene has CDR1 SGHTA and CDR2 FQGNSA. This CDR3 contains 14 residues. Profiled with immunoSEQ multiplex PCR; TCRdb holds only in-frame clones, not every one. The sample carries some 25,000 clones, around 87% recorded once. This sample is part of a study of T cells in localized non-small cell lung cancer. Overall study findings and caveats: Sequencing covered just one tumor region, so heterogeneity cannot be ruled out. Compared with tumor, uninvolved adjacent lung displayed greater T cell clonality, ranking highest overall.

The sample here was peripheral blood, taken before any cancer treatment. The chain links TRBV7-2 to TRBJ1-2, with 7 bases aligning to TRBD1. This clonotype was obtained from a male donor aged 60 or older with stage II squamous cell lung carcinoma. The CDR3 sequence is CASRRDRRDYGYTF. CDR3 bases: TGTGCCAGCAGAAGGGACAGAAGGGACTATGGCTACACCTTC. The full variable domain, completed using reference TRBV7-2 and TRBJ1-2, is GAGVSQSPSNKVTEKGKDVELRCDPISGHTALYWYRQSLGQGLEFLIYFQGNSAPDKSGLPSDRFSAERTGGSVSTLTIQRTQQEDSAVYLCASRRDRRDYGYTFGSGTRLTVV.